This passage covers 27 T cell receptor beta chains from one sample sequenced in a study of vaccination and CD4 T cells after COVID-19. Treatment specified: roughly ten-day PBMC culture with coronavirus spike peptide pools or control peptides (ViraFEST assay). Which antigens these TCRs recognize remains unknown. Oncomine TCR Beta short-read sequencing was applied to DNA from cultured CD4+ T cells. TCRdb redid the calling of the PCR reads with MiXCR, one entry per CDR3 protein. The data show around 14,000 distinct CDR3 sequences, roughly 58% seen once. Sequencing input: CD4+ T cells from blood, cultured in vitro. The receptors shown here come from a human donor who had recovered from COVID-19.

The CDR3, as DNA: TGTGCCAGCAGCTCTAGTAGACAGGGTTCTGGAAACACCATATATTTT. Protein product: CASSSSRQGSGNTIYF. The rearrangement links TRBV28 to TRBJ1-3; 7 bases are a match to TRBD1. V gave up 6 bases and J gave up 1 base; unmatched junction bases: 9. The CDR3 has 16 amino acids. Germline loops: CDR1 MDHEN, CDR2 SYDVKM.

This clonotype was picked up a small number of times. The genes are TRBV29-1 and TRBJ2-6, with 7 bases fitting TRBD2. The length of the CDR3 is 17 residues. The germline V gene encodes CDR1 SQVTM and CDR2 ANQGSEA. V was pared by 3 bases and J by 2 bases, with 10 bases of the junction left unmatched. This CDR3 reads CSVEKREGLAGANVLTF. The CDR3 coding sequence is TGCAGCGTTGAGAAGCGGGAAGGGTTAGCTGGGGCCAACGTCCTGACTTTC.

A few counts support this clonotype. The chain recombines TRBV6-1 with TRBJ2-1; 8 nucleotides line up with TRBD2. The CDR3 has 15 amino acids. Trimming took 1 base from V and 5 from J; bases not matched to a gene: 4. Germline loops: CDR1 MNHNS, CDR2 SASEGT. The CDR3 sequence is CASSEVGGADNEQFF. The CDR3 nucleotides are TGTGCCAGCAGTGAAGTCGGGGGGGCTGACAATGAGCAGTTCTTC.

The chain is built from TRBV7-2 and TRBJ2-5; D unresolved. The CDR3 has 15 amino acids. The germline V and J ends were trimmed by 2 bases and 5 bases, with 15 bases remaining between them. In germline, CDR1 is SGHTA, CDR2 FQGNSA. Here the CDR3 DNA reads TGTGCCAGCAGCTTAATAGGGAATTCCGCGGAGACCCAGTACTTC. Protein product: CASSLIGNSAETQYF.

This chain joins TRBV5-5 and TRBJ1-6; D possibly corresponds to TRBD1 (6 bases). From germline, CDR1 is SGHKS and CDR2 YYEKEE (reference sequence). The CDR3 is 18 amino acids. Trimming removed 0 bases at V and 0 bases at J, with 13 bases between. The CDR3 DNA follows: TGTGCCAGCAGCTTGGCTTGGACAGTCAGCTCCTATAATTCACCCCTCCACTTT. This encodes CASSLAWTVSSYNSPLHF.

The V gene is TRBV5-1, the J gene TRBJ2-7; 9 positions match TRBD1. With 0 bases clipped from V and 0 bases from J, the junction kept 1 base outside the gene matches. The germline CDR1 and CDR2 sequences are SGHRS and YFSETQ. This CDR3 has 15 amino acids. CDR3 amino acids: CASSLGQGVSYEQYF. The CDR3 region has the DNA TGCGCCAGCAGCTTGGGACAGGGGGTCTCCTACGAGCAGTACTTC.

The chain recombines TRBV2 with TRBJ1-1; TRBD1 agrees at 8 bases. V was clipped by 6 bases and J by 6 bases; unmatched bases: 12. The CDR3 extends over 15 amino acids. Germline CDR1 is SNHLY and CDR2 is FYNNEI. CDR3 loop: CASSLETGALPEAFF. CDR3 nucleotide sequence: TGTGCCAGCAGCCTCGAGACAGGGGCCCTCCCTGAAGCTTTCTTT.

V usage is TRBV5-4 and J usage is TRBJ1-1; D unresolved. Trimming removed 3 bases at V and 1 base at J, with 10 bases between. The CDR3 spans 14 residues. The germline V gene encodes CDR1 SGHNT and CDR2 YYREEE (reference sequence). The CDR3 reads CASSSLTRNTEAFF. The CDR3 DNA reads as TGTGCCAGCAGCTCACTGACTCGGAACACTGAAGCTTTCTTT.

The V call is TRBV14, the J call TRBJ1-2; the match to TRBD1 covers 9 bases. The germline CDR1 and CDR2 sequences are SGHDN and FVKESK. The trim removed 3 bases at V and 7 bases at J, leaving 6 bases unmatched. CDR3 length: 14 residues. DNA for the CDR3: TGTGCCAGCAGCCAGGGGACAGGGTCGCTTGGCTACACCTTC. Translated: CASSQGTGSLGYTF.

V usage is TRBV2 and J usage is TRBJ2-2, with D possibly being TRBD2 (5 bases). The CDR3 covers 14 residues. In germline, CDR1 is SNHLY, CDR2 FYNNEI. Trimming pared 0 bases from V and 6 bases from J, leaving 8 bases between. The CDR3 DNA follows: TGTGCCAGCAGTGAAGCAGGGAGCGCCGGGGAGCTGTTTTTT. Residues: CASSEAGSAGELFF.

The rearrangement joins TRBV11-2 to TRBJ1-1; 10 nucleotides align to TRBD1. Germline-derived CDR1 and CDR2 are SGHAT and FQNNGV. CDR3 length: 16 residues. J was trimmed by 6 bases and V by 1 base; bases with no gene match: 8. CDR3 DNA sequence: TGTGCCAGCAGCTTAGTGGGACAGGGGTCTCGGGCTGAAGCTTTCTTT. Translation gives CASSLVGQGSRAEAFF.

V is TRBV30 and J is TRBJ2-7, with D possibly matching TRBD2 (5 bases). This CDR3 comprises 12 residues. Per the germline V gene, CDR1 is GTSNPN and CDR2 is SVGIG (reference sequence). V was cut by 4 bases and J by 6 bases, with 13 bases left in between. CDR3 loop: CAWNPNRGEQYF. CDR3 in DNA: TGTGCCTGGAACCCTAATCGGGGCGAGCAGTACTTC.

V usage is TRBV20-1 and J usage is TRBJ2-6; D possibly corresponds to TRBD2 (5 bases). V lost 4 bases and J 0 bases, leaving 16 bases between the germline ends. Germline V gene lookup returns CDR1 DFQATT and CDR2 SNEGSKA (reference sequence). CDR3 length: 17 amino acids. The CDR3 reads CSATPDFAFSGANVLTF. CDR3 DNA: TGCAGTGCTACCCCGGACTTCGCGTTCTCTGGGGCCAACGTCCTGACTTTC.

This sequence joins TRBV27 and TRBJ1-1; 7 bases map to TRBD1. The CDR3 contains 15 residues. V lost 3 bases and J lost 4; bases outside the gene matches: 8. The germline V gene encodes CDR1 MNHEY and CDR2 SMNVEV (reference sequence). The CDR3 DNA reads as TGTGCCAGCAGTTTTCAGAGAGCAGGGGGCACTGAAGCTTTCTTT. Its protein product is CASSFQRAGGTEAFF.

The rearrangement uses TRBV5-1 and TRBJ2-7, with D unresolved. Germline loops: CDR1 SGHRS, CDR2 YFSETQ. The V gene lost 4 bases and the J gene lost 0 bases, with 17 bases spanning the gap. This CDR3 region has 16 residues. The DNA of the CDR3 is TGCGCCAGCAGCCAAGGCCGGACGGTCTCCTCCTACGAGCAGTACTTC. Translated, it gives CASSQGRTVSSYEQYF. Variable domain in full (rest from reference TRBV5-1 and TRBJ2-7): KAGVTQTPRYLIKTRGQQVTLSCSPISGHRSVSWYQQTPGQGLQFLFEYFSETQRNKGNFPGRFSGRQFSNSRSEMNVSTLELGDSALYLCASSQGRTVSSYEQYFGPGTRLTVT.

This clonotype is a singleton in its sample. CDR3 region: CSARDQGRASYNEKLFF. As DNA, the CDR3 is TGCAGTGCTAGAGATCAAGGCCGGGCGAGCTATAATGAAAAACTGTTTTTT. V usage is TRBV20-1 and J usage is TRBJ1-4, with D hard to call. V was pared by 0 bases and J by 4 bases, with 18 bases between. Germline V gives CDR1 DFQATT, CDR2 SNEGSKA (reference sequence). CDR3 length equals 17 residues.

The J gene is TRBJ2-7, the V gene TRBV9, with 9 bases matching TRBD1. The CDR3 covers 19 residues. V trimming: 4 bases; J trimming: 0 bases; junction bases outside the gene matches: 17. Germline CDR1 and CDR2: SGDLS and YYNGEE. The CDR3 coding sequence is TGTGCCAGCAGCACGGGCCCAGCCGGGACAGGGCAGGTCTCCTACGAGCAGTACTTC. Encoded protein: CASSTGPAGTGQVSYEQYF.

The chain has TRBV6-1 and TRBJ2-7; 7 bases line up with TRBD1. The V and J ends lost 5 bases and 3 bases, in that order; junction bases with no gene match: 4. Germline V gives CDR1 MNHNS, CDR2 SASEGT. This CDR3 has 13 amino acids. The CDR3 DNA sequence: TGTGCCAGCAGTCTGACAGGGAACTACGAGCAGTACTTC. This encodes CASSLTGNYEQYF.

CDR3 sequence (DNA): TGTGCCAGCAGTTTAATGAACGTCTACAATGAGCAGTTCTTC. Amino acids: CASSLMNVYNEQFF. The V gene is TRBV12-3 or TRBV12-4, the J gene TRBJ2-1; D remains unclear. Trimming left V 2 bases short and J 3 bases short, with 8 bases between. The CDR3 runs to 14 residues.

The CDR3 loop reads CATHWDSGNTIYF. The CDR3 DNA reads TGTGCCACCCACTGGGACTCTGGAAACACCATATATTTT. This sequence joins TRBV28 and TRBJ1-3; no clear D gene. The V end lost 10 bases, the J end lost 0 bases, and 10 bases lay between the germline ends. The germline V gene encodes CDR1 MDHEN and CDR2 SYDVKM. The CDR3 loop spans 13 amino acids.

This chain uses TRBV7-9 with TRBJ2-3; 7 nucleotides agree with TRBD2. The trim removed 1 base at V and 4 bases at J, leaving 17 bases unmatched. The CDR3 is made up of 19 amino acids. Germline V gene sequence: CDR1 SEHNR, CDR2 FQNEAQ (reference sequence). CDR3 nucleotides: TGTGCCAGCAGCTTAGGCAGTAGGCAGGGCGCGGGAGCCGCAGATACGCAGTATTTT. Translating it yields CASSLGSRQGAGAADTQYF.

This chain links TRBV27 with TRBJ2-3; TRBD2 matches 10 bases. CDR3 size: 14 residues. Unmatched junction bases numbered 6, after V lost 7 bases and J lost 5 bases. In germline, CDR1 is MNHEY, CDR2 SMNVEV (reference sequence). The CDR3, as DNA: TGTGCCAGCACTTGGACTAGCGGCGGAGATACGCAGTATTTT. It codes for CASTWTSGGDTQYF.

In the case of this clonotype: A junction boundary mismatches the germline segment, possibly from a read error. The chain links TRBV24-1 to TRBJ2-2; D is unclear. Germline V gene lookup returns CDR1 KGHDR and CDR2 SFDVKD. The length of the CDR3 is 15 residues. CDR3 region: CATKKDGANTGELFF. CDR3 sequence (DNA): TGTGCCACCAAAAAGGACGGCGCGAATACCGGGGAGCTGTTTTTT.

This clonotype was counted only a few times. The chain combines TRBV2 with TRBJ1-5; D unclear. The CDR3 is 14 amino acids. From germline, CDR1 is SNHLY and CDR2 FYNNEI. The V gene lost 6 bases and the J gene lost 0 bases, with 9 bases spanning the gap. CDR3 in DNA: TGTGCCAGCAGGTACCTTAATAGCAATCAGCCCCAGCATTTT. It is translated as CASRYLNSNQPQHF.

The table lists this clonotype with a few counts. The CDR3 DNA reads TGTGCCAGCAGCTCTCCTTACACGAGCTCCTACAATGAGCAGTTCTTC. Encoded protein: CASSSPYTSSYNEQFF. This rearrangement joins TRBV7-2 to TRBJ2-1; no clear D gene. CDR1 is SGHTA and CDR2 is FQGNSA in the germline V gene. The CDR3 covers 16 residues. The V and J ends lost 4 bases and 0 bases respectively, with 13 bases between them. Full variable domain (rest looked up from reference TRBV7-2 and TRBJ2-1): GAGVSQSPSNKVTEKGKDVELRCDPISGHTALYWYRQSLGQGLEFLIYFQGNSAPDKSGLPSDRFSAERTGGSVSTLTIQRTQQEDSAVYLCASSSPYTSSYNEQFFGPGTRLTVL.

The sample holds a few counts of this clonotype. This chain links TRBV19 with TRBJ1-2; tentative D call: TRBD1 (5 bases). In germline, CDR1 is LNHDA, CDR2 SQIVND (reference sequence). V was trimmed by 3 bases and J by 6 bases, leaving 17 bases between them. CDR3 size: 15 residues. The CDR3 region is CASSIPGRVNDGYTF. CDR3 coding DNA: TGTGCCAGTAGTATCCCAGGCAGGGTAAACGATGGCTACACCTTC. Variable domain in full (rest from reference TRBV19 and TRBJ1-2): DGGITQSPKYLFRKEGQNVTLSCEQNLNHDAMYWYRQDPGQGLRLIYYSQIVNDFQKGDIAEGYSVSREKKESFPLTVTSAQKNPTAFYLCASSIPGRVNDGYTFGSGTRLTVV.

The V gene is TRBV20-1, the J gene TRBJ2-1; perhaps TRBD2 as D (5 bases). Germline V gene data show CDR1 as DFQATT and CDR2 as SNEGSKA (reference sequence). V was clipped by 6 bases and J by 4 bases, with 16 bases between them. The CDR3 runs 14 residues. The CDR3 is CSAPKDGGYNEQFF. The CDR3, as DNA: TGCAGTGCCCCAAAGGACGGCGGGTACAATGAGCAGTTCTTC.